These 22 T cell receptor beta chains share one sample of origin, sequenced in a study of Graves' ophthalmopathy and Graves' hyperthyroidism. Beta-chain TCR CDR3 regions were amplified from RNA transcripts. The workflow started with a first-round RT-PCR run with HTBI primers and then moved on to a second-round multiplex PCR. TCRdb ran MiXCR on the multiplex PCR reads and lists one entry per CDR3 protein. The table records over a million distinct CDR3 sequences, 35% to 40% of them present only once. The specimen sequenced was peripheral blood or thyroid tissue (not recorded which). Receptors originate from an adult man with Graves' hyperthyroidism.

V gene TRBV11-2 combines with J gene TRBJ2-7, with a possible D match to TRBD2 (6 bases). V was trimmed by 3 bases and J by 2 bases, leaving 14 bases between them. Germline loops: CDR1 SGHAT, CDR2 FQNNGV. The CDR3 sequence is 15 residues long. This CDR3 is CASSLVEGLTYEQYF. The CDR3 coding sequence is TGTGCCAGCAGCTTGGTGGAGGGATTAACCTACGAGCAGTACTTC.

This clonotype was seen more than once but under ten times. The chain uses TRBV28 and TRBJ2-7; possible D gene TRBD1, 6 bases. Germline V gene data show CDR1 as MDHEN and CDR2 as SYDVKM. The CDR3 spans 15 residues. V lost 5 bases and J lost 7, with 21 bases in between. For the CDR3, the DNA is TGTGCCAGCAGTCACAACAGGGCTAGGAGGTGGGAGCAGTACTTC. Its protein product is CASSHNRARRWEQYF.

This sequence joins TRBV5-1 and TRBJ2-7, with TRBD1 identical over 9 bases. The CDR3 spans 14 residues. The germline V gene encodes CDR1 SGHRS and CDR2 YFSETQ. Germline trimming cut 6 bases from V and 5 bases from J; bases unmatched to any gene: 9. CDR3 residues: CASTSGTGYDEQYF. The CDR3 DNA reads as TGCGCCAGCACCTCTGGGACAGGGTACGACGAGCAGTACTTC.

The rearrangement joins TRBV10-3 to TRBJ2-7; D is perhaps TRBD2 (6 bases). Germline assignment: CDR1 ENHRY and CDR2 SYGVKD. V was trimmed by 6 bases and J by 7 bases, leaving 19 bases between them. The CDR3 has 14 residues. As DNA, the CDR3 is TGTGCCATCAGGGACCCGGCGGGATTCGGAGAGCAGTACTTC. It specifies CAIRDPAGFGEQYF.

This clonotype was counted ten times or more. The chain has TRBV7-8 and TRBJ1-1; D ambiguous. The CDR3 is made up of 15 amino acids. V lost 5 bases, J lost 3 bases, and 16 bases lay in between. Germline V gene data show CDR1 as SGHVS and CDR2 as FQNEAQ. The CDR3 region is CASSTDGRRDTEAFF. In nucleotides, the CDR3 is TGTGCCAGCAGCACCGACGGACGGAGGGACACTGAAGCTTTCTTT.

This clonotype was picked up many times. This rearrangement joins TRBV11-3 to TRBJ1-3; TRBD1 matches 8 bases. Germline CDR1 SGHNT, CDR2 YENEEA. The V and J ends lost 5 bases and 9 bases, in that order; junction bases with no gene match: 6. The CDR3 loop spans 13 amino acids. The CDR3 protein is CASSVRQGRTIYF. The CDR3 region has the DNA TGTGCCAGCAGCGTGAGACAGGGGCGCACCATATATTTT.

This clonotype was detected ten times or more. The genes are TRBV6-6 and TRBJ2-5; 9 nucleotides line up with TRBD1. With V trimmed by 2 bases and J by 4 bases, 5 bases remained unmatched. The germline gives CDR1 MNHNY, CDR2 SVGAGI (reference sequence). The CDR3 totals 15 residues. The CDR3 DNA reads TGTGCCAGCAGTTACCGGACAGGGGAGGCAGAGACCCAGTACTTC. This gives the protein CASSYRTGEAETQYF.

V is TRBV6-5 and J is TRBJ1-1; possible D gene TRBD1, 5 bases. The germline gives CDR1 MNHEY, CDR2 SVGAGI. Trimming shortened V by 0 bases and J by 0 bases, and 14 bases separated the two germline ends. CDR3 size: 17 residues. The CDR3 DNA is TGTGCCAGCAGTTACTCGGTGGGGGGGGGAATGAACACTGAAGCTTTCTTT. Its protein product is CASSYSVGGGMNTEAFF.

This clonotype has ten or more counts. The V gene is TRBV5-6, the J gene TRBJ2-5; 7 bases are a match to TRBD1. V lost 4 bases to trimming and J lost 3 bases; unmatched junction nucleotides: 6. Per the germline V gene, CDR1 is SGHDT and CDR2 is YYEEEE. The CDR3 covers 14 residues. The chain's CDR3 is CASSGTVQEETQYF. The CDR3 DNA reads as TGTGCCAGCAGCGGGACAGTACAGGAAGAGACCCAGTACTTC.

V and J are TRBV5-5 and TRBJ1-3, with D possibly being TRBD1 (5 bases). This CDR3 spans 13 amino acids. The germline CDR1 and CDR2 sequences are SGHKS and YYEKEE (reference sequence). V was cut by 4 bases and J by 4 bases, with 9 bases left in between. The CDR3 coding sequence is TGTGCCAGCAGCAGAAGGACAGGAAACACCATATATTTT. Residues: CASSRRTGNTIYF.

The sample holds a few counts of this clonotype. This sequence joins TRBV4-1 and TRBJ2-7; the D call may be TRBD1 or TRBD2 (7 bases each). The CDR3 is 15 amino acids. V was pared by 4 bases and J by 3 bases, with 16 bases between. Germline loops: CDR1 MGHRA, CDR2 YSYEKL. The CDR3 region has the DNA TGCGCCAGCAGCCGGCTCCGGGGGGACAGCTACGAGCAGTACTTC. This sequence encodes CASSRLRGDSYEQYF.

This clonotype was seen repeatedly, ten times or more. V usage is TRBV24-1 and J usage is TRBJ2-5; D may be TRBD1 (6 bases). Germline V gene sequence: CDR1 KGHDR, CDR2 SFDVKD. CDR3 length: 15 amino acids. V lost 3 bases to trimming and J lost 3 bases, with 13 bases between them. The CDR3 protein is CATSDGLPGEETQYF. The CDR3, as DNA: TGTGCCACCAGTGATGGTTTACCAGGGGAAGAGACCCAGTACTTC.

A word on this clonotype: This clone may be a read error of a much larger clone one base away. The J gene is TRBJ1-2, the V gene TRBV5-1; possibly TRBD1 for D (6 bases). Germline V lookup: CDR1 SGHRS, CDR2 YFSETQ. V was cut by 4 bases and J by 8 bases, with 12 bases left in between. The CDR3 sequence is 12 residues long. The chain's CDR3 is CASSRDNSGYTF. DNA for the CDR3: TGCGCCAGCAGCAGGGACAATTCAGGCTACACCTTC.

V usage is TRBV2 and J usage is TRBJ1-2; perhaps TRBD1 as D (6 bases). Germline-derived CDR1 and CDR2 are SNHLY and FYNNEI. V was cut by 7 bases and J by 7 bases, with 22 bases left in between. The length of the CDR3 is 15 residues. The CDR3 nucleotides read TGTGCCAGCACGGACAGCCAAAGCCTTCTATCTGGCTACACCTTC. Translation: CASTDSQSLLSGYTF.

This clonotype was seen at least ten times. The gene calls are TRBV5-4 and TRBJ1-4, with D uncertain. The CDR3 spans 14 residues. The germline V gene has CDR1 SGHNT and CDR2 YYREEE (reference sequence). V was trimmed by 4 bases and J by 5 bases, leaving 12 bases between them. CDR3 bases: TGTGCCAGCAGCCCCCCCGGACGAAATGAAAAACTGTTTTTT. Protein product: CASSPPGRNEKLFF.

This clonotype was picked up a small number of times. This rearrangement joins TRBV4-3 to TRBJ2-5; D is possibly TRBD1 (6 bases). CDR1 LGHNA and CDR2 YSLEER come from the germline V gene. The CDR3 sequence is 15 residues long. V lost 0 bases, J lost 4 bases, and 12 bases lay in between. DNA for the CDR3: TGCGCCAGCAGCCAAGATAGGGGGAGAAGAGAGACCCAGTACTTC. Protein: CASSQDRGRRETQYF.

This clonotype was observed a handful of times. The V and J genes are TRBV6-2 or TRBV6-3 and TRBJ2-2; 8 positions match TRBD2. This CDR3 contains 18 residues. Germline CDR1 and CDR2: MNHEY and SVGEGT. J lost 3 bases, V lost 4 bases, and 13 bases had no gene match. The CDR3 DNA is TGTGCCAGCAGTTCTCGGAAAGCTAGCGGGCGGGACACCGGGGAGCTGTTTTTT. Its translation: CASSSRKASGRDTGELFF.

At least ten counts were recorded for this clonotype. The chain recombines TRBV9 with TRBJ1-5; D call uncertain. V was clipped by 0 bases and J by 1 base, with 8 bases between them. The CDR3 runs 15 residues. Germline CDR1 SGDLS, CDR2 YYNGEE. The chain's CDR3 is CASSVEGGSNQPQHF. CDR3 nucleotides: TGTGCCAGCAGCGTAGAGGGAGGGAGCAATCAGCCCCAGCATTTT.

The table lists this clonotype with many counts. J is TRBJ2-7 and V is TRBV25-1; D is perhaps TRBD1 or TRBD2 (5 bases each). V shed 1 base and J shed 5 bases, with 24 bases lying between them. Germline CDR1 and CDR2: MGHDK and SYGVNS. This CDR3 is built from 18 residues. Written as DNA, the CDR3 is TGTGCCAGCAGTGAATTTTTGCCAGGGAGAACCTCTGGAGACGAGCAGTACTTC. Its translation: CASSEFLPGRTSGDEQYF.

This clonotype was counted a few times. The gene calls are TRBV7-9 and TRBJ2-2, with 7 positions matching TRBD1. This CDR3 comprises 18 residues. Germline CDR1 reads SEHNR; CDR2 reads FQNEAQ (reference sequence). The ends lost 5 bases at V and 2 bases at J; junction bases unmatched: 14. CDR3 amino acids: CASSLGPPGQSNTGELFF. Written as DNA, the CDR3 is TGTGCCAGCAGCCTAGGCCCTCCGGGACAGAGTAACACCGGGGAGCTGTTTTTT.

Worth noting for this clonotype: Germline is not matched at one junction end, which may reflect a read error. The rearrangement joins TRBV7-9 to TRBJ2-5; 7 bases align to TRBD2. The germline V gene encodes CDR1 SEHNR and CDR2 FQNEAQ (reference sequence). The CDR3 has 13 residues. CDR3 sequence reads: CANSLGGAQPQYF. The DNA of the CDR3 is TGTGCCAACAGCTTGGGAGGGGCGCAGCCCCAGTACTTC.

This clonotype was recorded at least ten times. This chain uses TRBV7-2 with TRBJ1-5, with D possibly matching TRBD1 (5 bases). The CDR3 contains 16 residues. Per germline, CDR1 SGHTA and CDR2 FQGNSA. V lost 1 base and J lost 1, with 11 bases in between. CDR3 nucleotides: TGTGCCAGCAGCTTAGTCCCGGGGGTAAGCAATCAGCCCCAGCATTTT. This sequence encodes CASSLVPGVSNQPQHF.